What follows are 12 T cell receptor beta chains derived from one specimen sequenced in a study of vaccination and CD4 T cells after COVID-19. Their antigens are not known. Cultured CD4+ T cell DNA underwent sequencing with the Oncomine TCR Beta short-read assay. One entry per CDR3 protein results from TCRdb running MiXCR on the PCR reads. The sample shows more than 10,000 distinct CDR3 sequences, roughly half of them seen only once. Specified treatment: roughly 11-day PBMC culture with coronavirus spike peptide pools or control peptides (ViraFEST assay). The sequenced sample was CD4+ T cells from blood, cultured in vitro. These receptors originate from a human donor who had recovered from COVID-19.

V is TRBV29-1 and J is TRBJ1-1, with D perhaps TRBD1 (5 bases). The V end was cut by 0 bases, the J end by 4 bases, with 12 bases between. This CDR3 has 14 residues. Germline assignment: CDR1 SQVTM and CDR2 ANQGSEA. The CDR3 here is CSVEDGRGVTEAFF. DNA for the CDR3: TGCAGCGTTGAAGATGGAAGGGGAGTCACTGAAGCTTTCTTT.

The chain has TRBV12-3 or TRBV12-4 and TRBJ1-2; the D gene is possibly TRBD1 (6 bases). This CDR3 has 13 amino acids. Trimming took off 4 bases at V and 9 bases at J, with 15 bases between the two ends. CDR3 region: CASSSSSGTSYTF. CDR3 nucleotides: TGTGCCAGCAGTTCATCATCCGGGACAAGCTACACCTTC.

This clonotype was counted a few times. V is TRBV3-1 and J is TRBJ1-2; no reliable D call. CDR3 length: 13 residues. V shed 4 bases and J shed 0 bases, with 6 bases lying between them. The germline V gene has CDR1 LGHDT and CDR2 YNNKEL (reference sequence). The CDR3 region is CASSPIANYGYTF. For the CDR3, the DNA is TGTGCCAGCAGCCCAATAGCTAACTATGGCTACACCTTC. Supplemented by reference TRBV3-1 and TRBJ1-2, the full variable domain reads DTAVSQTPKYLVTQMGNDKSIKCEQNLGHDTMYWYKQDSKKFLKIMFSYNNKELIINETVPNRFSPKSPDKAHLNLHINSLELGDSAVYFCASSPIANYGYTFGSGTRLTVV.

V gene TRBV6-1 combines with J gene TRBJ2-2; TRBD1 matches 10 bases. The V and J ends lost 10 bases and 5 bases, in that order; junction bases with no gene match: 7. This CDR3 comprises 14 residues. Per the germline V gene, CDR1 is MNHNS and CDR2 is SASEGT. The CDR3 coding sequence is TGTGCCACCCGACAGGGGGCCATAACCGGGGAGCTGTTTTTT. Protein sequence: CATRQGAITGELFF.

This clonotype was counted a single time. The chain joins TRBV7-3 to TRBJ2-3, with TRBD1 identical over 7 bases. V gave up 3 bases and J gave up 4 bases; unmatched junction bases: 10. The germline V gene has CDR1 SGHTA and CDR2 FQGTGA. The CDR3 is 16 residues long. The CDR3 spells CASSLATGYRADTQYF. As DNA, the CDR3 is TGTGCCAGCAGCTTGGCGACAGGGTACCGCGCAGATACGCAGTATTTT.

CDR3 in amino acids: CASSALAGVASYEQYF. The CDR3 DNA sequence: TGTGCCAGCAGCGCCTTAGCGGGAGTAGCATCCTACGAGCAGTACTTC. This chain links TRBV9 with TRBJ2-7; 9 nucleotides align to TRBD2. The CDR3 is 16 amino acids. Trimming removed 3 bases from V and 1 base from J; junction bases left unmatched: 8. Germline lookup yields CDR1 SGDLS and CDR2 YYNGEE. The complete variable domain, with remaining parts taken from reference TRBV9 and TRBJ2-7, reads DSGVTQTPKHLITATGQRVTLRCSPRSGDLSVYWYQQSLDQGLQFLIQYYNGEERAKGNILERFSAQQFPDLHSELNLSSLELGDSALYFCASSALAGVASYEQYFGPGTRLTVT.

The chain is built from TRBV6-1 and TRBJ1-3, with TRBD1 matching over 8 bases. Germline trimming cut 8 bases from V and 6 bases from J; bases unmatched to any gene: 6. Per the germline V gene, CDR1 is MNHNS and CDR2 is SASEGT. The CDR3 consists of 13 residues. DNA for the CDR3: TGTGCCAGCCGACAGGGGTGGGAAAACACCATATATTTT. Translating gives CASRQGWENTIYF.

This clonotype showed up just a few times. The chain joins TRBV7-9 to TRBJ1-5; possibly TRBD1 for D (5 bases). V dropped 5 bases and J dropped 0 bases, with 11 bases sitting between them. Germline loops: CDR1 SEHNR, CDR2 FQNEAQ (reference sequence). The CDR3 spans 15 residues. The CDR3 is CASSGGGNSNQPQHF. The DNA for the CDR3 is TGTGCCAGCAGCGGGGGGGGGAATAGCAATCAGCCCCAGCATTTT.

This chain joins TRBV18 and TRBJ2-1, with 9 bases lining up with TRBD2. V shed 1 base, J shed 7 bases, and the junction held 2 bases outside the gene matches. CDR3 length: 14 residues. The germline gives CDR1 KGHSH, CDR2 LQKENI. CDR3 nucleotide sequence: TGTGCCAGCTCACCACAGGGACTAGCTAATGAGCAGTTCTTC. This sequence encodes CASSPQGLANEQFF.

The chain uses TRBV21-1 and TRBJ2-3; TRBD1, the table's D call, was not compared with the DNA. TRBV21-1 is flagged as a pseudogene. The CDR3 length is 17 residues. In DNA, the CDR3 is TGTGCCAGCAGCAAAGGTCTGGGCAGGGGGCTCTGGGATACGCAGTATTTT. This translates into CASSKGLGRGLWDTQYF.

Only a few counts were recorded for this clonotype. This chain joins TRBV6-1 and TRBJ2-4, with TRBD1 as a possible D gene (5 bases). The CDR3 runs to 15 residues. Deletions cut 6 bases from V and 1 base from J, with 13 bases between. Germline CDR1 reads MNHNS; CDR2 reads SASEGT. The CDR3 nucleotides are TGTGCCAGCAGGTCTGGCAGGGTGGCCAAAAACATTCAGTACTTC. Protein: CASRSGRVAKNIQYF.

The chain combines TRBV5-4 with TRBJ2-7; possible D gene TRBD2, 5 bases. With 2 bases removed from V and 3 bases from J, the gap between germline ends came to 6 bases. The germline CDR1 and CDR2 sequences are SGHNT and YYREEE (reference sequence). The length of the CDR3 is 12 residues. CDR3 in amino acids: CASSFGGYEQYF. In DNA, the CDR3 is TGTGCCAGCAGCTTTGGAGGCTACGAGCAGTACTTC.